Below, 15 T cell receptor beta chains from the same sample are listed, as sequenced in a study of cytomegalovirus exposure and HLA in healthy donors. The study ran its PCR with 60 Vbeta and 13 Jbeta primers. The repertoire was sequenced with immunoSEQ multiplex PCR; TCRdb's copy has only in-frame clones and lacks some. The sample records some 180,000 clones, 75% to 85% being singletons. Sequenced material: PBMCs. All receptors derive from a girl aged 2 to 10 in good health and CMV-seropositive.

A single count supports this clone. CDR3 loop: CASTAKSRGLAGAEQFF. Here the CDR3 DNA reads TGTGCCAGCACTGCCAAATCCCGGGGACTAGCGGGAGCTGAGCAGTTCTTC. The V gene is TRBV28, the J gene TRBJ2-1, with 14 bases aligning to TRBD2. Germline loops: CDR1 MDHEN, CDR2 SYDVKM. The CDR3 length is 17 residues. V trimming: 7 bases; J trimming: 9 bases; junction bases outside the gene matches: 14.

This chain uses TRBV28 with TRBJ1-2; 9 bases are shared with TRBD1. J gave up 8 bases and V 5 bases, and 6 bases lay outside the gene matches. This CDR3 has 13 amino acids. The germline CDR1 and CDR2 sequences are MDHEN and SYDVKM. The CDR3 coding sequence is TGTGCCAGCAGTGGACAGGGGAAATTCGGCTACACCTTC. Its protein is CASSGQGKFGYTF.

This clone is a singleton in its sample. J is TRBJ1-2 and V is TRBV6-6; no firm D call. Trimming cost V 2 bases and J 4 bases, with 11 bases left between them. This CDR3 spans 14 amino acids. CDR1 is MNHNY, CDR2 SVGAGI, per germline (reference sequence). CDR3 in amino acids: CASSYLLASYGYTF. As DNA, the CDR3 is TGTGCCAGCAGTTACCTTTTAGCATCCTATGGCTACACCTTC.

This sequence joins TRBV5-6 and TRBJ1-2; perhaps TRBD1 as D (6 bases). CDR1 and CDR2 (germline): SGHDT, YYEEEE. The CDR3 consists of 15 residues. The V gene lost 2 bases and the J gene lost 5 bases, with 16 bases spanning the gap. The CDR3: CASSLLARDTYGYTF. CDR3 bases: TGTGCCAGCAGCTTATTAGCCAGGGACACTTATGGCTACACCTTC.

The chain uses TRBV5-1 and TRBJ2-7; the D gene is possibly TRBD2 (5 bases). Trimming left V 4 bases short and J 3 bases short, with 14 bases between. This CDR3 contains 14 residues. Germline V gives CDR1 SGHRS, CDR2 YFSETQ. The CDR3 nucleotides read TGCGCCAGCAGCCCCCGAGGACTCCACTACGAGCAGTACTTC. Its protein is CASSPRGLHYEQYF. The full variable domain, rest sourced from reference TRBV5-1 and TRBJ2-7, is KAGVTQTPRYLIKTRGQQVTLSCSPISGHRSVSWYQQTPGQGLQFLFEYFSETQRNKGNFPGRFSGRQFSNSRSEMNVSTLELGDSALYLCASSPRGLHYEQYFGPGTRLTVT.

The chain uses TRBV2 and TRBJ2-7; TRBD1 matches 7 bases. The V gene end was trimmed by 1 base and the J gene end by 4 bases; junction bases not matched to a gene: 7. The CDR3 length is 15 residues. Germline CDR1 is SNHLY and CDR2 is FYNNEI. The CDR3 is CASSEEPGQRYEQYF. The CDR3, as DNA: TGTGCCAGCAGTGAAGAACCGGGACAGAGATACGAGCAGTACTTC.

This clone has only one observation. This sequence joins TRBV29-1 and TRBJ1-1, with no clear D. Per germline, CDR1 SQVTM and CDR2 ANQGSEA. V shed 7 bases and J shed 0 bases, with 12 bases lying between them. This CDR3 comprises 13 residues. The CDR3 DNA is TGCAGCGCCGCGGCCCAAATGAACACTGAAGCTTTCTTT. Its protein is CSAAAQMNTEAFF.

This clone appeared once. The V gene is TRBV5-6, the J gene TRBJ2-7; 7 bases are shared with TRBD1. This CDR3 has 17 amino acids. Looked up from germline, CDR1 is SGHDT and CDR2 is YYEEEE. The V and J ends lost 1 base and 0 bases, in that order; junction bases with no gene match: 10. The CDR3 spells CASSLRGPTGFSYEQYF. The CDR3 DNA reads TGTGCCAGCAGCTTGCGGGGCCCGACAGGGTTCTCCTACGAGCAGTACTTC.

The chain employs TRBV6-1 and TRBJ1-5, with D perhaps TRBD1 (5 bases). The CDR3 extends over 13 amino acids. With 7 bases removed from V and 3 bases from J, the gap between germline ends came to 10 bases. Germline values: CDR1 MNHNS, CDR2 SASEGT. The CDR3 protein is CASNHRTNQPQHF. The CDR3 DNA is TGTGCCAGCAACCACAGGACCAATCAGCCCCAGCATTTT.

The chain recombines TRBV6-5 with TRBJ2-7, with D tentatively TRBD1 (8 bases). With 5 bases removed from V and 5 bases from J, the gap between germline ends came to 16 bases. The V gene's germline CDR1 is MNHEY and CDR2 SVGAGI. CDR3 length: 14 residues. The CDR3 loop is CASSLHRGGNEQYF. Written as DNA, the CDR3 is TGTGCCAGCAGTCTTCACAGGGGGGGAAACGAGCAGTACTTC.

This clone was observed once. The rearrangement joins TRBV6-6 to TRBJ1-1; 7 bases align to TRBD1. Germline CDR1 and CDR2: MNHNY and SVGAGI (reference sequence). The V segment lost 2 bases and the J segment 1 base; nucleotides outside the gene matches: 4. The CDR3 consists of 15 residues. CDR3 bases: TGTGCCAGCAGTTACACAGGGGTTTGGAACACTGAAGCTTTCTTT. Translation gives CASSYTGVWNTEAFF.

As to this clone: This same CDR3 is encoded by further DNA sequences in the sample. This chain joins TRBV9 and TRBJ1-1; D perhaps matches TRBD1 (5 bases). The CDR3 is 13 residues long. Germline V gene sequence: CDR1 SGDLS, CDR2 YYNGEE. V was shortened by 0 bases and J by 3 bases, with 6 bases between the two germline ends. The CDR3 region has the DNA TGTGCCAGCAGCGTAGCGGGGGACACTGAAGCTTTCTTT. Translated: CASSVAGDTEAFF.

V usage is TRBV25-1 and J usage is TRBJ2-3, with D possibly TRBD1 on 6 matching bases. CDR3 length: 16 residues. Germline CDR1 and CDR2: MGHDK and SYGVNS. Trimming took off 4 bases at V and 6 bases at J, with 20 bases between the two ends. In DNA, the CDR3 is TGTGCCAGCAGTGCTACGGGACACCCCGCAGTCGATACGCAGTATTTT. It encodes CASSATGHPAVDTQYF.

V is TRBV12-5 and J is TRBJ2-1; tentative D call: TRBD1 (6 bases). CDR3 length equals 14 residues. Germline lookup yields CDR1 LGHNT and CDR2 FRNRAP. The V end lost 7 bases, the J end lost 5 bases, and 15 bases lay between the germline ends. The CDR3 region is CASDTTGNNNEQFF. The CDR3 bases are TGTGCTAGTGACACAACAGGGAATAACAATGAGCAGTTCTTC.

The rearrangement links TRBV19 to TRBJ1-4, with D maybe TRBD1 (6 bases). The germline V gene has CDR1 LNHDA and CDR2 SQIVND (reference sequence). V was clipped by 9 bases and J by 8 bases, with 13 bases between them. The CDR3 has 12 residues. This CDR3 is CASRGSTEKLFF. The CDR3 nucleotides are TGTGCCAGCAGGGGCTCCACGGAAAAACTGTTTTTT.